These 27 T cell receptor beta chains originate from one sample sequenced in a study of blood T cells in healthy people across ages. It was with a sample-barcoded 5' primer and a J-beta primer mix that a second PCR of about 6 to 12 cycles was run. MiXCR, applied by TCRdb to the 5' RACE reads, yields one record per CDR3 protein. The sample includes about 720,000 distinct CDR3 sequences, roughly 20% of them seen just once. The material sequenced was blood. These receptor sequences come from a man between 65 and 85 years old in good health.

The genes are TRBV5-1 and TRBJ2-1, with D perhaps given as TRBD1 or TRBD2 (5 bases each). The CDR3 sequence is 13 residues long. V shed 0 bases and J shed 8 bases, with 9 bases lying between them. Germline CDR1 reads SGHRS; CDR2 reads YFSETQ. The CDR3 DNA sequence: TGCGCCAGCAGCTTGGGGGTGGGGGATGAGCAGTTCTTC. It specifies CASSLGVGDEQFF.

CDR3 loop: CASSPGNTQYF. CDR3 in DNA: TGTGCCAGCAGCCCGGGGAATACGCAGTATTTT. This rearrangement joins TRBV6-5 to TRBJ2-3, with a tentative D call TRBD2 (5 bases). Trimming removed 6 bases from V and 7 bases from J, with 8 bases in between. Germline values: CDR1 MNHEY, CDR2 SVGAGI. The CDR3 runs to 11 residues.

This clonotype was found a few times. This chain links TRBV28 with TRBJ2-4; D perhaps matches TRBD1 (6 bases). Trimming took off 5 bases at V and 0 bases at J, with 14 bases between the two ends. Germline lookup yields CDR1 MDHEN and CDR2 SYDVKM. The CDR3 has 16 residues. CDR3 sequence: CASSVRTDLAKNIQYF. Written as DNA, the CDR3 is TGTGCCAGCAGTGTAAGGACAGACCTAGCCAAAAACATTCAGTACTTC.

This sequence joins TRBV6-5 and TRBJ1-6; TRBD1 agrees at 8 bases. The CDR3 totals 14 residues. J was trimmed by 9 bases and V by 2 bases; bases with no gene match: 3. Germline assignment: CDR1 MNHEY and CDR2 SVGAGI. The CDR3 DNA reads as TGTGCCAGCAGTTACCAGGGACAGGCTTCACCCCTCCACTTT. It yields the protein CASSYQGQASPLHF.

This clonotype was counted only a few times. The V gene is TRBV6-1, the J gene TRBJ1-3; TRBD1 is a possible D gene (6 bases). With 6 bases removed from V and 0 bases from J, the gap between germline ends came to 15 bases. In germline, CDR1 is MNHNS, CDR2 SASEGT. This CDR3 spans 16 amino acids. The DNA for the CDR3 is TGTGCCAGCAGACAACTACAGGGCCGCTCTGGAAACACCATATATTTT. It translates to CASRQLQGRSGNTIYF.

The chain's CDR3 is CASRSGTRGLSSYNEQFF. DNA for the CDR3: TGTGCCAGCAGGTCAGGGACGCGGGGATTAAGCTCCTACAATGAGCAGTTCTTC. This chain connects TRBV12-3 or TRBV12-4 to TRBJ2-1; TRBD2 is a possible D gene (6 bases). This CDR3 has 18 residues. The V gene lost 6 bases and the J gene lost 0 bases, with 21 bases spanning the gap.

This chain's CDR3 is CASSNRVGTQETQYF. CDR3 nucleotide sequence: TGTGCCAGCAGCAACAGGGTAGGAACCCAAGAGACCCAGTACTTC. The V gene is TRBV7-9, the J gene TRBJ2-5, with TRBD1 as a possible D gene (6 bases). Germline V gene data show CDR1 as SEHNR and CDR2 as FQNEAQ (reference sequence). This CDR3 is built from 15 residues. V lost 5 bases, J lost 1 base, and 14 bases lay in between.

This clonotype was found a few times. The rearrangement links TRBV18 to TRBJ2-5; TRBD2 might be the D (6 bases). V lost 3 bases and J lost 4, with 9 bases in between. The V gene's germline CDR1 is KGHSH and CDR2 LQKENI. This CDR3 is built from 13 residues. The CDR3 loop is CASSPLEGETQYF. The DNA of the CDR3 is TGTGCCAGCTCACCTTTGGAGGGAGAGACCCAGTACTTC.

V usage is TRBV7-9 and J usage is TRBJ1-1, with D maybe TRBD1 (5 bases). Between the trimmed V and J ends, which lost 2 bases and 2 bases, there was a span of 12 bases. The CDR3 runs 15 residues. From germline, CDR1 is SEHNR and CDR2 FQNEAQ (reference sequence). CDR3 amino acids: CASSLKGRGNTEAFF. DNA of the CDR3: TGTGCCAGCAGCTTAAAGGGACGGGGAAACACTGAAGCTTTCTTT.

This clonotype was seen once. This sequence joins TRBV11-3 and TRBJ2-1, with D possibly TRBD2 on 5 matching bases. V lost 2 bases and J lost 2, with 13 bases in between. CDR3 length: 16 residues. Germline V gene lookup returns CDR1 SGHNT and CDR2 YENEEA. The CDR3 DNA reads TGTGCCAGCAGCTTAATCTGGACTTCAACCTACAATGAGCAGTTCTTC. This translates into CASSLIWTSTYNEQFF. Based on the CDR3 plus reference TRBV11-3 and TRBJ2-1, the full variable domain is EAGVVQSPRYKIIEKKQPVAFWCNPISGHNTLYWYLQNLGQGPELLIRYENEEAVDDSQLPKDRFSAERLKGVDSTLKIQPAELGDSAVYLCASSLIWTSTYNEQFFGPGTRLTVL.

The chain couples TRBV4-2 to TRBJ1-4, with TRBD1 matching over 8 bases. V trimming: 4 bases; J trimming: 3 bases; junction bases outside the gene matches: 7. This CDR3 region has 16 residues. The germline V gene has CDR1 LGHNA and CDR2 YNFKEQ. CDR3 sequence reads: CASSLTYRGANEKLFF. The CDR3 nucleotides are TGTGCCAGCAGCCTCACTTACAGGGGGGCTAATGAAAAACTGTTTTTT.

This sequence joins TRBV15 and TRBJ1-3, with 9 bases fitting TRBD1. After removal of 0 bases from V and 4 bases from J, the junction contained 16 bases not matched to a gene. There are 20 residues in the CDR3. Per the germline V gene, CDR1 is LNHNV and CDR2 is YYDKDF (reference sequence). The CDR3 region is CATSRDRHAGTGKWGNTIYF. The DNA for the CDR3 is TGTGCCACCAGCAGAGACCGTCACGCCGGGACAGGGAAGTGGGGAAACACCATATATTTT. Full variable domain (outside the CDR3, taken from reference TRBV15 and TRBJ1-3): DAMVIQNPRYQVTQFGKPVTLSCSQTLNHNVMYWYQQKSSQAPKLLFHYYDKDFNNEADTPDNFQSRRPNTSFCFLDIRSPGLGDTAMYLCATSRDRHAGTGKWGNTIYFGEGSWLTVV.

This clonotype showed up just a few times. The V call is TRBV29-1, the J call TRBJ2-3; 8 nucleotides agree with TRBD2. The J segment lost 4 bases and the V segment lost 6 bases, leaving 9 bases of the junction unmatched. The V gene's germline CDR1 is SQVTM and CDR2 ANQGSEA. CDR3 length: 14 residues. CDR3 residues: CSVKQGLVPDTQYF. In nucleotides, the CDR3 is TGCAGCGTGAAGCAGGGACTAGTCCCAGATACGCAGTATTTT.

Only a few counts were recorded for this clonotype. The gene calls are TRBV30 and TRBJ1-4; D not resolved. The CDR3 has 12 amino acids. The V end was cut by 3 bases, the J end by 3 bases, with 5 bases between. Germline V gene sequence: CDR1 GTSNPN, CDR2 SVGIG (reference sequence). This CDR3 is CAWRAANEKLFF. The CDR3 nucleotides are TGTGCCTGGAGGGCGGCTAATGAAAAACTGTTTTTT.

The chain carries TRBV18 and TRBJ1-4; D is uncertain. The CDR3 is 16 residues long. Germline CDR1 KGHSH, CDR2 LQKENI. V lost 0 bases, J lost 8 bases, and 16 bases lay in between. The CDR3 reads CASSPPVTGRGEKLFF. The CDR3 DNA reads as TGTGCCAGCTCACCACCGGTGACGGGGAGAGGAGAAAAACTGTTTTTT.

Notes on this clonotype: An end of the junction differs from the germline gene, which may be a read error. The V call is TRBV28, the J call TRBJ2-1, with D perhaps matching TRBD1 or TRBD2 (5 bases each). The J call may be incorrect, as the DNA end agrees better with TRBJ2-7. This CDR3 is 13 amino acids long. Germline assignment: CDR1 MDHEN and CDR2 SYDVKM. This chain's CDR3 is CAGSSLEGYEQYF. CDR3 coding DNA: TGTGCCGGCAGTTCCCTTGAGGGGTACGAGCAGTACTTC.

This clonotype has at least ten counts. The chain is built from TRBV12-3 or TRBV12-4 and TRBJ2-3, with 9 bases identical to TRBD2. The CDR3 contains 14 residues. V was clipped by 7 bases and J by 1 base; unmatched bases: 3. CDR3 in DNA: TGTGCCAGCACTAGGACTAGCGGCACAGATACGCAGTATTTT. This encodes CASTRTSGTDTQYF.

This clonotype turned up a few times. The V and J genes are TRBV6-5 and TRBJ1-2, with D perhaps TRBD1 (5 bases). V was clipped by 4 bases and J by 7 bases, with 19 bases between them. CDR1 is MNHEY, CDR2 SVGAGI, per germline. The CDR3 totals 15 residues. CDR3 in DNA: TGTGCCAGCAGTTGCAAACTGATCAGGGTTTGTGGCTACACCTTC. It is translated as CASSCKLIRVCGYTF.

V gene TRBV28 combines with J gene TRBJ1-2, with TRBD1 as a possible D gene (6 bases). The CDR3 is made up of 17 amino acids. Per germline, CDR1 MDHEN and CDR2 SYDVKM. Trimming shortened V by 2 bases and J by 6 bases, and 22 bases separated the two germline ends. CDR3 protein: CASSLEGHSWGRDGYTF. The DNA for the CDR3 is TGTGCCAGCAGTTTAGAGGGCCATTCGTGGGGGCGCGATGGCTACACCTTC.

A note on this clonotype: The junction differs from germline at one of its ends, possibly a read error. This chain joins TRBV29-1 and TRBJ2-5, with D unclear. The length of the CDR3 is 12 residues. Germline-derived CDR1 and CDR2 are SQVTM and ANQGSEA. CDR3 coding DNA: TGCAGCGTTGAAGATCTGGCGCGGCCCGGCAGCTTC. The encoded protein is CSVEDLARPGSF.

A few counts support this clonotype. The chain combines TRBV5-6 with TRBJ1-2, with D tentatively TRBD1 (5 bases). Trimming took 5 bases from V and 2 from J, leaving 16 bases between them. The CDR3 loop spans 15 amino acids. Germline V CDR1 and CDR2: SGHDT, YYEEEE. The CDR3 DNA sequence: TGTGCCAGCAGTTACGGGGACGCATGGAACTATGGCTACACCTTC. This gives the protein CASSYGDAWNYGYTF.

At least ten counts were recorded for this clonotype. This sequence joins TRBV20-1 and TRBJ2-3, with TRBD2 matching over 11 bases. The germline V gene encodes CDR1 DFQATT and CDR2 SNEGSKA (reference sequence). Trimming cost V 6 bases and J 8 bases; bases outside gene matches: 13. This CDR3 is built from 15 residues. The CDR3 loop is CSAYNPLAGGGTQYF. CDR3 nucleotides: TGCAGTGCGTACAACCCCCTAGCGGGAGGAGGTACGCAGTATTTT.

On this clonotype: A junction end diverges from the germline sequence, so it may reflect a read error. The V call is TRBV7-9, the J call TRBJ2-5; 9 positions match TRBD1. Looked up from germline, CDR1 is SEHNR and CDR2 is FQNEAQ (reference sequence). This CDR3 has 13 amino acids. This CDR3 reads CAGSSDRGETQYF. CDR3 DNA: TGTGCCGGCAGCTCGGACAGGGGAGAGACCCAGTACTTC.

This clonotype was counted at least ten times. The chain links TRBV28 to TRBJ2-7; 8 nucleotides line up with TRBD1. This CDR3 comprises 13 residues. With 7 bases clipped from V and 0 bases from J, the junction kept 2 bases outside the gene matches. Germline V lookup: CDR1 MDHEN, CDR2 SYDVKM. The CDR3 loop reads CASMGQDSYEQYF. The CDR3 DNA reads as TGTGCCAGCATGGGACAGGACTCCTACGAGCAGTACTTC. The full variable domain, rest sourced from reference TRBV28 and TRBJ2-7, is DVKVTQSSRYLVKRTGEKVFLECVQDMDHENMFWYRQDPGLGLRLIYFSYDVKMKEKGDIPEGYSVSREKKERFSLILESASTNQTSMYLCASMGQDSYEQYFGPGTRLTVT.

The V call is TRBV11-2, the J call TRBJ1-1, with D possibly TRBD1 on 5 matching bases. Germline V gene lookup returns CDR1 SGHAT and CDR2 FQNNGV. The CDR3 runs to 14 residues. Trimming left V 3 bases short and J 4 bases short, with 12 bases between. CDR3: CASSFGGLGTEAFF. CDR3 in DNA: TGTGCCAGCAGCTTCGGGGGTTTGGGCACTGAAGCTTTCTTT.

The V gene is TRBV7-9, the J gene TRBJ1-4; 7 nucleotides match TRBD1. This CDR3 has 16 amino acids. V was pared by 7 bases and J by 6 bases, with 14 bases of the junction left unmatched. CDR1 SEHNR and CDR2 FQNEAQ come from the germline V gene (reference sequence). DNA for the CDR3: TGTGCCAGCAACGAACAGGGGACGCAACTAGATGAAAAACTGTTTTTT. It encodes CASNEQGTQLDEKLFF.

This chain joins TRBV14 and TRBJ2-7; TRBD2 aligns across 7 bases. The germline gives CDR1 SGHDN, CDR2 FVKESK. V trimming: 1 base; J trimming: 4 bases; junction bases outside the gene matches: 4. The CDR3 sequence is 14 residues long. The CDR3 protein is CASSQGGGPYEQYF. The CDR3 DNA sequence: TGTGCCAGCAGCCAAGGGGGAGGGCCTTACGAGCAGTACTTC.